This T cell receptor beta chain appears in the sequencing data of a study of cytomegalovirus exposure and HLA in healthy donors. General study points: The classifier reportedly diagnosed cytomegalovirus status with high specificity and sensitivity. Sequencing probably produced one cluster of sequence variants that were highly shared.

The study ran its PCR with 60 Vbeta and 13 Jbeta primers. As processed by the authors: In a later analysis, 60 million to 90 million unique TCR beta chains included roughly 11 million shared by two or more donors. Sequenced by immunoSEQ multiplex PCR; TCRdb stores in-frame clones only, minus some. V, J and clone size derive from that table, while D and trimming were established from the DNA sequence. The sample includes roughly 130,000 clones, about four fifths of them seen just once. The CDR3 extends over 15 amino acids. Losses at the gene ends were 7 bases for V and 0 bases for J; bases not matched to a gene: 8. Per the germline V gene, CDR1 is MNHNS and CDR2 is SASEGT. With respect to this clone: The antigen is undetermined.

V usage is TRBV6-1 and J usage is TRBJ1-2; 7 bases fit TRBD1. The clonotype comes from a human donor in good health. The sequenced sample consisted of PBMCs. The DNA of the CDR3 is TGTGCCAGCACGGGAAAGGGGGCGCCTAACTATGGCTACACCTTC. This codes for CASTGKGAPNYGYTF.